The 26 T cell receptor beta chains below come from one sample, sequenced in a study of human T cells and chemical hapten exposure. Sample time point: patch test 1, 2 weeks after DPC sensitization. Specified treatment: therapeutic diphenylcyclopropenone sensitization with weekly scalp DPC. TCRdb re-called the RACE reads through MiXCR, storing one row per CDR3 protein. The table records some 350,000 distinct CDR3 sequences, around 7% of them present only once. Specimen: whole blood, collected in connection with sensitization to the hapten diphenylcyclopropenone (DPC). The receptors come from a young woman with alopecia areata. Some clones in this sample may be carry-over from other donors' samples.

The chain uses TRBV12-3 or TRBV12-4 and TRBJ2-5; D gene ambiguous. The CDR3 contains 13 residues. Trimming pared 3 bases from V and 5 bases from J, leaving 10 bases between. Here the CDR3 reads CASSFSPRETQYF. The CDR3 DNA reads TGTGCCAGCAGTTTCTCTCCACGTGAGACCCAGTACTTC.

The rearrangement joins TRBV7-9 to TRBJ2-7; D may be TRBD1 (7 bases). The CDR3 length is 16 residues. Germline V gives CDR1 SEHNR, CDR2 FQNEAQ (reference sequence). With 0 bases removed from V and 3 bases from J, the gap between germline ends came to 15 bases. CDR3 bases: TGTGCCAGCAGCTTAGCGCAGGGGGGAAGACACTACGAGCAGTACTTC. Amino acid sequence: CASSLAQGGRHYEQYF. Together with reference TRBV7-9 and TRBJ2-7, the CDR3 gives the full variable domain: DTGVSQNPRHKITKRGQNVTFRCDPISEHNRLYWYRQTLGQGPEFLTYFQNEAQLEKSRLLSDRFSAERPKGSFSTLEIQRTEQGDSAMYLCASSLAQGGRHYEQYFGPGTRLTVT.

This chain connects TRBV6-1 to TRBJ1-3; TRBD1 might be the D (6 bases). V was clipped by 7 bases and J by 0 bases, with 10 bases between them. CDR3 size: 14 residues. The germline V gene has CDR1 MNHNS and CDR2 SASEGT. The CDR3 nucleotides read TGTGCCAGCACTGGAGGGGGCTCTGGAAACACCATATATTTT. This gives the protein CASTGGGSGNTIYF.

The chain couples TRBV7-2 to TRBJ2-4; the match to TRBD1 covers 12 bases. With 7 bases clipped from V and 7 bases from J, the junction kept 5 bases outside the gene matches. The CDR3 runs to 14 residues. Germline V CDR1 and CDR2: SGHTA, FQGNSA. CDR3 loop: CASTAGQGANIQYF. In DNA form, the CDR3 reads TGTGCCAGCACCGCGGGACAGGGGGCTAACATTCAGTACTTC.

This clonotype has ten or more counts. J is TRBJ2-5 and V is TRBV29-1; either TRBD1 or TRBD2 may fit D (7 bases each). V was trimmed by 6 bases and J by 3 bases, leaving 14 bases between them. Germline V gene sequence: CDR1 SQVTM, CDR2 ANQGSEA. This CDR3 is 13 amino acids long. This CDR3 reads CSVGGTAKETQYF. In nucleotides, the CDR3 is TGCAGCGTCGGGGGGACAGCCAAAGAGACCCAGTACTTC. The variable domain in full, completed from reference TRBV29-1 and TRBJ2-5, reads SAVISQKPSRDICQRGTSLTIQCQVDSQVTMMFWYRQQPGQSLTLIATANQGSEATYESGFVIDKFPISRPNLTFSTLTVSNMSPEDSSIYLCSVGGTAKETQYFGPGTRLLVL.

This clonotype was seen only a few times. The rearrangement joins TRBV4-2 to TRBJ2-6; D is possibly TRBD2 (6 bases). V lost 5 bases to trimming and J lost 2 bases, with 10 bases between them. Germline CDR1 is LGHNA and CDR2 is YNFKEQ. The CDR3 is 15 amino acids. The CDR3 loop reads CASSGGGAGANVLTF. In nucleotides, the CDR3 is TGTGCCAGCAGCGGGGGAGGCGCTGGGGCCAACGTCCTGACTTTC.

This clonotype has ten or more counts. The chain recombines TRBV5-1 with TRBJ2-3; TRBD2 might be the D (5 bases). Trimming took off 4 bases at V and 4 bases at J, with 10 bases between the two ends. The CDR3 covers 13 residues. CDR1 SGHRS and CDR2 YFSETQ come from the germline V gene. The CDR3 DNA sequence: TGCGCCAGCAGCCTTCGACTACCAGATACGCAGTATTTT. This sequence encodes CASSLRLPDTQYF.

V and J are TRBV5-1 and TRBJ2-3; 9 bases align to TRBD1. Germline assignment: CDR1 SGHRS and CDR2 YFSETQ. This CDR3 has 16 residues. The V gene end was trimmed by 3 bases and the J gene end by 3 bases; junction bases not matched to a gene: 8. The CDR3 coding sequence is TGCGCCAGCAGCTCTTGGGGACAGGGCGGAACAGATACGCAGTATTTT. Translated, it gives CASSSWGQGGTDTQYF.

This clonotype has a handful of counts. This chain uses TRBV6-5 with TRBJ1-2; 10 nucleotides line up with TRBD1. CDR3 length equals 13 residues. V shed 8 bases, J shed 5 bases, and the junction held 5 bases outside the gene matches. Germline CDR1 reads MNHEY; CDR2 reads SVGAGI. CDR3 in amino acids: CASGTGEFYGYTF. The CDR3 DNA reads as TGTGCCAGCGGGACAGGGGAGTTTTATGGCTACACCTTC.

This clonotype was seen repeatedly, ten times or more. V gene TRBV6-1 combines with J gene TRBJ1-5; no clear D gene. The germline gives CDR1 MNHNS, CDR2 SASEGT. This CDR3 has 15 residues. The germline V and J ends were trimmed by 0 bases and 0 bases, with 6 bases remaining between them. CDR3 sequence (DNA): TGTGCCAGCAGTGAAGCCGGGTATAGCAATCAGCCCCAGCATTTT. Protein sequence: CASSEAGYSNQPQHF.

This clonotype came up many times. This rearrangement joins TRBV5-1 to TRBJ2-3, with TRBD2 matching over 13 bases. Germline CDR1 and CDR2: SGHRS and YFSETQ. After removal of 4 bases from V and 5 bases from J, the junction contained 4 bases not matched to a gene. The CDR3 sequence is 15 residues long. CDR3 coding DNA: TGCGCCAGCAGCGCCGGACTAGCGGGGGTAGATACGCAGTATTTT. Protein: CASSAGLAGVDTQYF.

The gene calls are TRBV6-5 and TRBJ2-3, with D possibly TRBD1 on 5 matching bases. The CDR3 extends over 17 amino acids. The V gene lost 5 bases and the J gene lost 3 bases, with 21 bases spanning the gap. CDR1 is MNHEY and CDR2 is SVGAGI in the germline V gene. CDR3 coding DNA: TGTGCCAGCAGTCCCCATGTTGGGGCCTCAAGAACAGATACGCAGTATTTT. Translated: CASSPHVGASRTDTQYF.

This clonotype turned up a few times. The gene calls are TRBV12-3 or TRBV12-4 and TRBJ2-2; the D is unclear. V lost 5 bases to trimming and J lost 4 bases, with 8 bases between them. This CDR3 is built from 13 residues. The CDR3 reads CASSASLTGELFF. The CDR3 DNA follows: TGTGCCAGCAGTGCGAGCCTCACCGGGGAGCTGTTTTTT.

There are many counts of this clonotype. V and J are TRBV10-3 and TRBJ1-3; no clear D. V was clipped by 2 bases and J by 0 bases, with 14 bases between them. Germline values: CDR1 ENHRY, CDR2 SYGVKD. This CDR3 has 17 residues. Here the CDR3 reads CAISENGRVRSGNTIYF. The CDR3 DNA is TGTGCCATCAGTGAGAACGGCAGAGTCCGCTCTGGAAACACCATATATTTT.

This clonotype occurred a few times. The CDR3 loop reads CASSGDVSNQPQHF. In nucleotides, the CDR3 is TGTGCCAGCAGTGGCGACGTTAGCAATCAGCCCCAGCATTTT. The chain combines TRBV2 with TRBJ1-5; unclear D gene. Per the germline V gene, CDR1 is SNHLY and CDR2 is FYNNEI. The length of the CDR3 is 14 residues. Trimming left V 4 bases short and J 0 bases short, with 7 bases between.

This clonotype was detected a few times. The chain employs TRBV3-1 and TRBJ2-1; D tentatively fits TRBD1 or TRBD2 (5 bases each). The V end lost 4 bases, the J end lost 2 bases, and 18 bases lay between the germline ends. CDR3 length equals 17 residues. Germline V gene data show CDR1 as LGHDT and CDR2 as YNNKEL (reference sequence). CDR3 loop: CASSLPDGAGTYNEQFF. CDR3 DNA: TGTGCCAGCAGCCTCCCCGACGGGGCAGGTACCTACAATGAGCAGTTCTTC.

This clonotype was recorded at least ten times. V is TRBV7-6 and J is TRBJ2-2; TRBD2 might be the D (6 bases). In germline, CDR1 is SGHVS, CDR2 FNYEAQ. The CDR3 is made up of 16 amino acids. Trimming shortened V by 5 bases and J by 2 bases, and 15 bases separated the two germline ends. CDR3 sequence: CASSVTGTFNTGELFF. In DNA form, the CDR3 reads TGTGCCAGCAGCGTAACCGGGACTTTTAACACCGGGGAGCTGTTTTTT.

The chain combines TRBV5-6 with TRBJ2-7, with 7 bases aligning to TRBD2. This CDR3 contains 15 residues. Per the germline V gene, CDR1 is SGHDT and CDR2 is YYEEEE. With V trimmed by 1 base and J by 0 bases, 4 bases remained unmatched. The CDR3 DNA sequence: TGTGCCAGCAGCTTGCGTCGACTAGCCTCCTACGAGCAGTACTTC. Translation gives CASSLRRLASYEQYF.

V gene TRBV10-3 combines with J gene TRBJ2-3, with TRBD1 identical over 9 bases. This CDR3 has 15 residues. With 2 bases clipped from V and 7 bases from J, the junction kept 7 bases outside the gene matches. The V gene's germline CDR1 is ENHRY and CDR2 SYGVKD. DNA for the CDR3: TGTGCCATCAGTGAGAATGGACAGGGGTCGAATACGCAGTATTTT. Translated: CAISENGQGSNTQYF.

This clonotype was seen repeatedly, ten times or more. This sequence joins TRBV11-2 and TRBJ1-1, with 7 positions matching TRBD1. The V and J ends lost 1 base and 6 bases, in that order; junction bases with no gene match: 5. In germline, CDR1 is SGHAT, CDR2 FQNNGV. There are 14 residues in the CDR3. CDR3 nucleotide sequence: TGTGCCAGCAGCTTAGGAAGGGGGCGGCCTGAAGCTTTCTTT. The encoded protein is CASSLGRGRPEAFF.

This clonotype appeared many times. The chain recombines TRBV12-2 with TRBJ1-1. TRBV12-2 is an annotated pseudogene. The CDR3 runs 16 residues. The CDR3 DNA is TGTGCAAGTCGCCCGGGTGGGCGGATCGGAAACACTGAAGCTTTCTTT. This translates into CASRPGGRIGNTEAFF.

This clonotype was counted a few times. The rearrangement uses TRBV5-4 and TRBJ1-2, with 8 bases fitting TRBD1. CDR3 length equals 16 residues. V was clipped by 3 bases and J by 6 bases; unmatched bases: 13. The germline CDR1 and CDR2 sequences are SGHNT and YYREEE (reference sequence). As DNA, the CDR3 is TGTGCCAGCAGCTCCCCGGGGGGCAGGGGGCAGGATGGCTACACCTTC. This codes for CASSSPGGRGQDGYTF.

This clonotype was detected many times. The CDR3: CASTQGGSPAVRPQYF. The CDR3 DNA is TGTGCCAGCACCCAAGGAGGGAGCCCCGCCGTTCGGCCGCAGTATTTT. J is TRBJ2-3 and V is TRBV12-3 or TRBV12-4, with TRBD2 as a possible D gene (6 bases). This CDR3 region has 16 residues. V lost 7 bases and J 10 bases, leaving 27 bases between the germline ends.

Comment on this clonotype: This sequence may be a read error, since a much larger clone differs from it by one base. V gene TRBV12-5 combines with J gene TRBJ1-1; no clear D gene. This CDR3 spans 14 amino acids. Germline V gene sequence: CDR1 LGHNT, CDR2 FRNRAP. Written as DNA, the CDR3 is TGTGTTAGTGGTTCCGGGGATGGTAACACTGAAGCTTTCTTT. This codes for CVSGSGDGNTEAFF.

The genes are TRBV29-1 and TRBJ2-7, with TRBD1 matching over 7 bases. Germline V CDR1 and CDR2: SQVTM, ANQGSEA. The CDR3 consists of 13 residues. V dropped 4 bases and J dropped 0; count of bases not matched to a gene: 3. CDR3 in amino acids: CSVVRDSSYEQYF. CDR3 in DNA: TGCAGCGTTGTCCGGGACAGCTCCTACGAGCAGTACTTC.

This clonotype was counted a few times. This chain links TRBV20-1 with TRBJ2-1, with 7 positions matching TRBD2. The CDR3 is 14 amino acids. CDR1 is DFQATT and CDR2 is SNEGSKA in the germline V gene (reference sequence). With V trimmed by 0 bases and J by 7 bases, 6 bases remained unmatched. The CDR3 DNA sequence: TGCAGTGCTAGAGATGTCCAGCGGGGTAATGAGCAGTTCTTC. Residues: CSARDVQRGNEQFF.